Below are 10 T cell receptor beta chains sequenced from a single sample in a study of blood T cell repertoires in COVID-19. Clones were sequenced by immunoSEQ multiplex PCR, and TCRdb holds only the in-frame ones, with some missing. The data hold more than 80,000 clones, with 85% to 90% observed a single time. Material: peripheral blood. The source is a man aged 35-49 years with acute or convalescent COVID-19.

The chain recombines TRBV19 with TRBJ1-3, with D possibly matching TRBD1 (6 bases). The length of the CDR3 is 14 residues. V lost 6 bases and J 0 bases, leaving 9 bases between the germline ends. Germline-derived CDR1 and CDR2 are LNHDA and SQIVND (reference sequence). The CDR3 DNA reads as TGTGCCAGTAGCTGGGACAACTCTGGAAACACCATATATTTT. Translated: CASSWDNSGNTIYF.

This CDR3 is CASSRTDREGGYTF. In nucleotides, the CDR3 is TGTGCCAGCAGCCGGACGGACAGGGAAGGTGGCTACACCTTC. The genes are TRBV6-2 or TRBV6-3 and TRBJ1-2; 8 bases map to TRBD1. V was pared by 6 bases and J by 7 bases, with 10 bases of the junction left unmatched. CDR1 and CDR2 from the germline V gene are MNHEY and SVGEGT. This CDR3 spans 14 amino acids.

This clone was counted a single time. V gene TRBV10-3 combines with J gene TRBJ2-3, with 7 bases matching TRBD1. V lost 4 bases, J lost 2 bases, and 6 bases stayed unmatched. The CDR3 has 15 residues. CDR1 and CDR2 (germline): ENHRY, SYGVKD. CDR3 sequence (DNA): TGTGCCATCAGTGGGCACGACAGGGACACAGATACGCAGTATTTT. This translates into CAISGHDRDTDTQYF.

The CDR3 sequence is CASRHRDRGGTEAFF. CDR3 DNA: TGTGCCAGCAGGCACCGGGACAGGGGTGGCACTGAAGCTTTCTTT. V usage is TRBV6-5 and J usage is TRBJ1-1; 10 bases map to TRBD1. CDR3 size: 15 residues. The germline CDR1 and CDR2 sequences are MNHEY and SVGAGI. The V and J ends lost 6 bases and 4 bases, in that order; junction bases with no gene match: 8.

The chain has TRBV2 and TRBJ1-3; no clear D gene. The V end was cut by 6 bases, the J end by 0 bases, with 9 bases between. Per germline, CDR1 SNHLY and CDR2 FYNNEI. The CDR3 is 14 amino acids. CDR3 sequence: CASSVMSSGNTIYF. DNA for the CDR3: TGTGCCAGCAGCGTTATGAGCTCTGGAAACACCATATATTTT. The complete variable domain, with remaining parts taken from reference TRBV2 and TRBJ1-3, reads EPEVTQTPSHQVTQMGQEVILRCVPISNHLYFYWYRQILGQKVEFLVSFYNNEISEKSEIFDDQFSVERPDGSNFTLKIRSTKLEDSAMYFCASSVMSSGNTIYFGEGSWLTVV.

The rearrangement links TRBV27 to TRBJ1-6; TRBD1 matches 8 bases. The CDR3 runs 14 residues. The V gene end was trimmed by 4 bases and the J gene end by 7 bases; junction bases not matched to a gene: 3. The germline gives CDR1 MNHEY, CDR2 SMNVEV (reference sequence). CDR3 DNA sequence: TGTGCCAGCAGTTATCGACAGGGGAATTCACCCCTCCACTTT. This translates into CASSYRQGNSPLHF.

The chain joins TRBV19 to TRBJ2-5; TRBD2 agrees at 14 bases. After removal of 1 base from V and 5 bases from J, the junction contained 0 bases not matched to a gene. The CDR3 sequence is 15 residues long. Germline V gene data show CDR1 as LNHDA and CDR2 as SQIVND (reference sequence). The CDR3 spells CASSIGLAGGETQYF. The CDR3 nucleotides read TGTGCCAGTAGTATAGGACTAGCGGGGGGGGAGACCCAGTACTTC.

This chain uses TRBV30 with TRBJ1-4, with 8 bases fitting TRBD1. The V segment lost 2 bases and the J segment 6 bases; nucleotides outside the gene matches: 2. Germline CDR1 GTSNPN, CDR2 SVGIG (reference sequence). CDR3 length equals 13 residues. CDR3 region: CAWSQQGDEKLFF. CDR3 sequence (DNA): TGTGCCTGGAGTCAACAGGGGGATGAAAAACTGTTTTTT.

In the case of this clone: This CDR3 is also generated by other DNA sequences in the sample. The gene calls are TRBV19 and TRBJ1-2; 7 nucleotides match TRBD1. V shed 3 bases and J 3 bases; nucleotides not matched to a gene: 1. The CDR3 length is 13 residues. Germline-derived CDR1 and CDR2 are LNHDA and SQIVND (reference sequence). The CDR3 sequence: CASSIDRDYGYTF. The CDR3 DNA is TGTGCCAGTAGTATTGACAGGGACTATGGCTACACCTTC.

DNA of the CDR3: TGTGCCAGCAGCTTAAGCGGAGCTACTGAAGCTTTCTTT. Translated, it gives CASSLSGATEAFF. The genes are TRBV7-9 and TRBJ1-1; D remains unclear. CDR1 SEHNR and CDR2 FQNEAQ come from the germline V gene (reference sequence). The CDR3 has 13 amino acids. Trimming removed 2 bases at V and 5 bases at J, with 9 bases between.